Each of the 10 T cell receptor beta chains below was sequenced from the same sample in a study of blood T cell repertoires in COVID-19. TCRdb keeps only in-frame clones here, not all; method: immunoSEQ multiplex PCR. The sample lists over 200,000 clones, approximately 80% occurring once. The sample consisted of peripheral blood. Receptor source: a man aged 35-49 years with acute or convalescent COVID-19.

The chain recombines TRBV28 with TRBJ1-1, with 10 bases that match TRBD1. V lost 10 bases to trimming and J lost 11 bases; unmatched junction nucleotides: 10. Germline CDR1 reads MDHEN; CDR2 reads SYDVKM. The CDR3 is 12 residues long. CDR3 nucleotides: TGTGCCACCTTCGGACAGGGGGTTGTTGCTTTCTTT. Its translation is CATFGQGVVAFF.

This clone showed up just a few times. The gene calls are TRBV5-8 and TRBJ1-4; D might be TRBD1 (5 bases). Germline V gives CDR1 SGHTS, CDR2 YDEGEE. With 0 bases removed from V and 7 bases from J, the gap between germline ends came to 13 bases. The CDR3 spans 15 residues. Here the CDR3 DNA reads TGTGCCAGCAGCTTGGTTGGAGGGGAGGCTGAAAAACTGTTTTTT. Translating it yields CASSLVGGEAEKLFF.

V usage is TRBV6-5 and J usage is TRBJ1-4; a possible D gene is TRBD1 (5 bases). Germline V gene sequence: CDR1 MNHEY, CDR2 SVGAGI. The V and J ends lost 6 bases and 8 bases respectively, with 7 bases between them. The CDR3 loop spans 11 amino acids. CDR3 DNA sequence: TGTGCCAGCAGAGACAGAGAAAAACTGTTTTTT. It encodes CASRDREKLFF.

J is TRBJ2-7 and V is TRBV19; 13 bases agree with TRBD2. The CDR3 loop spans 17 amino acids. Germline CDR1 is LNHDA and CDR2 is SQIVND (reference sequence). Trimming took 6 bases from V and 4 from J; bases not matched to a gene: 12. CDR3 in DNA: TGTGCCAGTAGCAACCCGCCCGGGACTAGCGGGAAGTACGAGCAGTACTTC. Translating it yields CASSNPPGTSGKYEQYF.

In this sample, this clone turned up once. V and J are TRBV6-4 and TRBJ2-3; unclear D gene. The CDR3 runs 14 residues. V gave up 4 bases and J gave up 7 bases, with 15 bases separating them. Germline V gives CDR1 MRHNA, CDR2 SNTAGT. The CDR3 nucleotides are TGTGCCAGCAGTGCGGCAGGCTTACTCAATACGCAGTATTTT. This gives the protein CASSAAGLLNTQYF.

The gene calls are TRBV5-1 and TRBJ1-2, with D tentatively TRBD1 (6 bases). The V end lost 3 bases, the J end lost 2 bases, and 11 bases lay between the germline ends. The CDR3 extends over 14 amino acids. The germline V gene encodes CDR1 SGHRS and CDR2 YFSETQ. The CDR3 region has the DNA TGCGCCAGCAGCTCCGGGACACGGAACTATGGCTACACCTTC. It is translated as CASSSGTRNYGYTF.

This chain links TRBV5-5 with TRBJ2-7, with 9 bases identical to TRBD1. The V gene's germline CDR1 is SGHKS and CDR2 YYEKEE (reference sequence). The CDR3 extends over 15 amino acids. V gave up 5 bases and J gave up 0 bases; unmatched junction bases: 6. The DNA for the CDR3 is TGTGCCAGCAGGTTAGAGACAGGGGGCTCCTACGAGCAGTACTTC. This translates into CASRLETGGSYEQYF.

V is TRBV28 and J is TRBJ2-3, with TRBD1 as a possible D gene (5 bases). This CDR3 is built from 15 residues. CDR1 is MDHEN and CDR2 is SYDVKM in the germline V gene. The V gene lost 1 base and the J gene lost 4 bases, with 12 bases spanning the gap. CDR3 in amino acids: CASSLYLGAPDTQYF. CDR3 sequence (DNA): TGTGCCAGCAGTTTATATTTAGGGGCCCCAGATACGCAGTATTTT.

This chain links TRBV3-1 (or the pseudogene TRBV3-2) with TRBJ1-4, with TRBD1 matching 12 bases. CDR1 LGHDT and CDR2 YNNKEL come from the germline V gene (reference sequence). V was pared by 7 bases and J by 6 bases, with 9 bases of the junction left unmatched. There are 16 residues in the CDR3. CDR3 coding DNA: TGTGCCAGCAACTCCCGGGGGACAGGGGGCTATGAAAAACTGTTTTTT. It codes for CASNSRGTGGYEKLFF.

The V and J genes are TRBV4-1 and TRBJ2-1, with 10 bases fitting TRBD2. CDR1 is MGHRA and CDR2 is YSYEKL in the germline V gene. The V segment lost 0 bases and the J segment 0 bases; nucleotides outside the gene matches: 11. This CDR3 spans 20 amino acids. The CDR3 sequence is CASSQDSIAGGLSSYNEQFF. For the CDR3, the DNA is TGCGCCAGCAGCCAAGATAGTATAGCGGGAGGTCTTAGCTCCTACAATGAGCAGTTCTTC.